The TCR beta chain described here comes from a study of T cell repertoires and Cas9 in healthy adults. The protocol was immunoSEQ multiplex PCR, while the TCRdb copy is restricted to in-frame clones and leaves out a portion. The sample includes tens of thousands of clones, 85% to 95% of them seen just once. Sequencing was done on a sample of CD4+ effector T cells (CD127+, CD25-, CD137-, CD154-) from PBMCs; culture status not recorded. The sequence was obtained from a human donor in good health.

CDR3 amino acids: CASSVGQGRPQETQYF. CDR3 sequence (DNA): TGTGCCAGCAGCGTAGGGCAGGGTAGGCCCCAAGAGACCCAGTACTTC. The V gene is TRBV9, the J gene TRBJ2-5; tentatively, D is TRBD1 (5 bases). Germline loops: CDR1 SGDLS, CDR2 YYNGEE. There are 16 residues in the CDR3. V lost 0 bases and J lost 1, with 13 bases in between. Full variable domain (remainder filled in from reference TRBV9 and TRBJ2-5): DSGVTQTPKHLITATGQRVTLRCSPRSGDLSVYWYQQSLDQGLQFLIQYYNGEERAKGNILERFSAQQFPDLHSELNLSSLELGDSALYFCASSVGQGRPQETQYFGPGTRLLVL.